The following is a T cell receptor (beta chain) sequence with its context. The antigen is undetermined. The source of the sample is a study of identical twins. Findings and limits, study-wide: Partial confounding of zero-insertion analyses by invariant MAIT and iNKT cells was possible. Models underestimated how often monozygotic twins shared out-of-frame TCR alpha.

TCRdb redid the calling of the 5' RACE reads with MiXCR, one entry per CDR3 protein. The repertoire consists of 500,000 to 550,000 distinct CDR3 sequences, with approximately 22% occurring once and the leading ten covering about 0.91%. This sample also appeared in a second study, on T cells expressing NK-cell markers.

Input material: CD4+ T cells sorted from blood. The source of this sequence is a woman younger than 35 in good health.

The CDR3 region is CATRVRESSYEQYF. The CDR3, as DNA: TGCGCCACCCGGGTGCGGGAGAGCTCCTACGAGCAGTACTTC. The chain couples TRBV5-1 to TRBJ2-7, with 7 bases identical to TRBD2. With 9 bases clipped from V and 0 bases from J, the junction kept 9 bases outside the gene matches. The CDR3 length is 14 residues. The germline CDR1 and CDR2 sequences are SGHRS and YFSETQ.